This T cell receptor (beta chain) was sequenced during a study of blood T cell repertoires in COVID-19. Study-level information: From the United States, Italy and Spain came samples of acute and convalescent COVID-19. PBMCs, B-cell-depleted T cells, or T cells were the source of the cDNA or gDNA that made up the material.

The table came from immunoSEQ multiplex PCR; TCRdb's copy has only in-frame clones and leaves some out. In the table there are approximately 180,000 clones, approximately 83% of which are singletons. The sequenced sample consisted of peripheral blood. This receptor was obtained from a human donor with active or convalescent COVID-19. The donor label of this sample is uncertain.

The CDR3 sequence: CATSDPTQGGDTQYF. In nucleotides, the CDR3 is TGTGCCACCAGTGACCCTACACAGGGGGGGGATACGCAGTATTTT. The J gene is TRBJ2-3, the V gene TRBV24-1, with D maybe TRBD1 (8 bases). Germline-derived CDR1 and CDR2 are KGHDR and SFDVKD. There are 15 residues in the CDR3. V lost 4 bases and J lost 6, with 16 bases in between.